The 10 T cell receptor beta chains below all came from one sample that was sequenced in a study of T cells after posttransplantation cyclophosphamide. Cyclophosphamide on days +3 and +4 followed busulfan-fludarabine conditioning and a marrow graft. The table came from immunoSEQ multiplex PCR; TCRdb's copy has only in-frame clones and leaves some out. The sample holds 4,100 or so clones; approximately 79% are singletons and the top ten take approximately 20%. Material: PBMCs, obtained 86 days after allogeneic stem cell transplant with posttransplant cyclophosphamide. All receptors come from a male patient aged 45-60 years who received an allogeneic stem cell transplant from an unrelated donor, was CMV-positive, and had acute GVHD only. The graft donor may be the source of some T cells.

CDR3 sequence reads: CSVASTGTYEQYF. The CDR3 nucleotides read TGCAGCGTTGCCAGTACAGGAACCTACGAGCAGTACTTC. This chain joins TRBV29-1 and TRBJ2-7; a possible D gene is TRBD1 (5 bases). Germline V lookup: CDR1 SQVTM, CDR2 ANQGSEA. V was pared by 4 bases and J by 2 bases, with 12 bases between. The CDR3 is 13 amino acids.

CDR3 DNA sequence: TGTGCCAGCAGCTCCTCTAGCGGGAGTTTTTACAATGAGCAGTTCTTC. It is translated as CASSSSSGSFYNEQFF. The chain joins TRBV7-2 to TRBJ2-1; 10 positions agree with TRBD2. Germline-derived CDR1 and CDR2 are SGHTA and FQGNSA. V lost 4 bases and J lost 4; bases outside the gene matches: 7. The CDR3 is made up of 16 amino acids. Looking up the rest from reference TRBV7-2 and TRBJ2-1 gives the full variable domain: GAGVSQSPSNKVTEKGKDVELRCDPISGHTALYWYRQSLGQGLEFLIYFQGNSAPDKSGLPSDRFSAERTGGSVSTLTIQRTQQEDSAVYLCASSSSSGSFYNEQFFGPGTRLTVL.

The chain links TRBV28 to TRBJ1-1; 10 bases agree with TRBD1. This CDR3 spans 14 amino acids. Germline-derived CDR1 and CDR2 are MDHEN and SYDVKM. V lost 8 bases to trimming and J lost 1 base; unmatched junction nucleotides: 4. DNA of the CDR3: TGTGCCAGCGGGACAGGGGAACCGAACACTGAAGCTTTCTTT. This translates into CASGTGEPNTEAFF.

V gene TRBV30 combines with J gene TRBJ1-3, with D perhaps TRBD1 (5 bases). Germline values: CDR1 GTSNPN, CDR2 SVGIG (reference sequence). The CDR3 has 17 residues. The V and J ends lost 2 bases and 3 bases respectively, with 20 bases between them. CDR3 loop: CAWSPTWGGGDGNTIYF. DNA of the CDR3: TGTGCCTGGAGTCCAACCTGGGGCGGGGGTGATGGAAACACCATATATTTT.

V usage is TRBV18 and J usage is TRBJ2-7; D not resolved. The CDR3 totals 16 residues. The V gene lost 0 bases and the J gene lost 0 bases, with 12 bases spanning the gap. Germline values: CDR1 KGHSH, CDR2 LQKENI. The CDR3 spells CASSPPTAYSSYEQYF. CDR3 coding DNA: TGTGCCAGCTCACCACCCACAGCATATTCCTCCTACGAGCAGTACTTC.

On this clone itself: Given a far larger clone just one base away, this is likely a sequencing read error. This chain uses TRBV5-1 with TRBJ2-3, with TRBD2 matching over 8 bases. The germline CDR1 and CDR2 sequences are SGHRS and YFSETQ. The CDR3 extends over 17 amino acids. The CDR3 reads CASGFGGRGAFTDTQYF. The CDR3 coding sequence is TGCGCCAGCGGCTTCGGGGGGCGGGGGGCATTCACAGATACGCAGTATTTT.

CDR3 sequence: CAWKPVRGRDEKLFF. The DNA of the CDR3 is TGTGCCTGGAAGCCCGTCAGGGGGCGCGATGAAAAACTGTTTTTT. V gene TRBV30 combines with J gene TRBJ1-4; 8 bases match TRBD1. V was clipped by 4 bases and J by 6 bases; unmatched bases: 10. Germline-derived CDR1 and CDR2 are GTSNPN and SVGIG (reference sequence). This CDR3 has 15 amino acids.

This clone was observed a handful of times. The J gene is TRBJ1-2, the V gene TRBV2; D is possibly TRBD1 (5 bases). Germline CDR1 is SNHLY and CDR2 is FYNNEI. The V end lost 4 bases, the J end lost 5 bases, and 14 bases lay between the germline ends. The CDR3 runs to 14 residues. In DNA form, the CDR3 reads TGTGCCAGCAGTGCCCTCGGGGGATCGTATGGCTACACCTTC. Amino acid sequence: CASSALGGSYGYTF. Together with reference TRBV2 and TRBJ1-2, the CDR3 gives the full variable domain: EPEVTQTPSHQVTQMGQEVILRCVPISNHLYFYWYRQILGQKVEFLVSFYNNEISEKSEIFDDQFSVERPDGSNFTLKIRSTKLEDSAMYFCASSALGGSYGYTFGSGTRLTVV.

CDR3 in amino acids: CASSESFRQGLTDTQYF. The DNA of the CDR3 is TGTGCCAGTAGTGAGTCTTTTCGACAGGGGCTCACAGATACGCAGTATTTT. The chain employs TRBV19 and TRBJ2-3; TRBD1 aligns across 8 bases. Germline values: CDR1 LNHDA, CDR2 SQIVND (reference sequence). The CDR3 has 17 residues. After removal of 5 bases from V and 2 bases from J, the junction contained 12 bases not matched to a gene.

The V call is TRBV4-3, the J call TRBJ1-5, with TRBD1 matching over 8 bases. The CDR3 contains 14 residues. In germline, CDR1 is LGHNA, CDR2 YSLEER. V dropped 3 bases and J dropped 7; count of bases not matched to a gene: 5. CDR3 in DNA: TGCGCCAGCAGCCAGGACAGGGCTGTACAGCCCCAGCATTTT. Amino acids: CASSQDRAVQPQHF.